This T cell receptor (beta chain) was identified during a study of cytomegalovirus exposure and HLA in healthy donors. The junction had 5 bases not matched to a gene; V was cut back by 3 bases and J by 6 bases. Per the germline V gene, CDR1 is ENHRY and CDR2 is SYGVKD. The CDR3 consists of 14 residues. Both 60 Vbeta primers and 13 Jbeta primers went into the PCR. The assay was immunoSEQ multiplex PCR, and TCRdb's table has in-frame clones only and misses some. The sample yields some 220,000 clones, about 80% seen once. Findings of the study overall: It was about 150 TCR beta chains that were listed as cytomegalovirus-associated. Later analysis identified a missense DCLRE1C variant that was linked to TCR beta V- and J-gene trimming. Sequence variants that were highly shared formed a cluster that was likely a sequencing artifact. Presence/absence analyses took donor sequencing depth as roughly uniform.

To note about this clone: As yet, its antigen is unknown.

The chain carries TRBV10-3 and TRBJ2-3, with 8 positions matching TRBD2. This clonotype originated in a woman aged 55-69 years in good health and CMV-seropositive. Sequences were obtained from PBMCs. The CDR3 bases are TGTGCCATCAGTGATGTCGGGGGGGCCGATACGCAGTATTTT. Encoded protein: CAISDVGGADTQYF.